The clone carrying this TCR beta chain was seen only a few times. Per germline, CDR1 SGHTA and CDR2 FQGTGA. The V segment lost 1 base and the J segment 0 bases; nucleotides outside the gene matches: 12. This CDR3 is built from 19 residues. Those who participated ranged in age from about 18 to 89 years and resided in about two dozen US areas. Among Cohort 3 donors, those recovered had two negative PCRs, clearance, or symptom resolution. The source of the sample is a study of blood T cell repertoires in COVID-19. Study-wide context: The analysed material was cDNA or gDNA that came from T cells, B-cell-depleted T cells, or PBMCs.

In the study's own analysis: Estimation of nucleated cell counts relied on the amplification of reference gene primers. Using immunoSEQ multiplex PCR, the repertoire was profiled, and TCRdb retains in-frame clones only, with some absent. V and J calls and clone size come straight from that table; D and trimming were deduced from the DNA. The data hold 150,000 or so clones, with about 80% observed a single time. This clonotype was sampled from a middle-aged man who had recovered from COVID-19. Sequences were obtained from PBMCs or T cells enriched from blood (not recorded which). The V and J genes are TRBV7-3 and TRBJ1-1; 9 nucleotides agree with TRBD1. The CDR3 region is CASSLNPIRDRAMNTEAFF. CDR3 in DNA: TGTGCCAGCAGCTTAAATCCAATCCGGGACAGGGCCATGAACACTGAAGCTTTCTTT.